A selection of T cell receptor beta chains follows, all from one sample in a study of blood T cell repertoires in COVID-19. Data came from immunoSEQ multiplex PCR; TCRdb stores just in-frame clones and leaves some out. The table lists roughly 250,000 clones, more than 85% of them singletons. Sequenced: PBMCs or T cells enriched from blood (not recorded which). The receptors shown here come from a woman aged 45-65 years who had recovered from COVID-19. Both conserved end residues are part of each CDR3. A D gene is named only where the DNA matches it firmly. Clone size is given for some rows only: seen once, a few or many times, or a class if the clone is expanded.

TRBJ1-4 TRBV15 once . CATSPGQTIATNEKLFF TGTGCCACCAGCCCCGGACAGACCATTGCAACTAATGAAAAACTGTTTTTT
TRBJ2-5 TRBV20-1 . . CSARGGETQYF TGCAGTGCTAGAGGGGGCGAGACCCAGTACTTC
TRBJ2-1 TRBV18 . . CASSPRLPNEQFF TGTGCCAGCTCACCAAGACTACCCAATGAGCAGTTCTTC
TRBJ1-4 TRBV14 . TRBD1 CASSQNQGAMGKLFF TGTGCCAGCAGCCAAAACCAGGGGGCGATGGGGAAACTGTTTTTT
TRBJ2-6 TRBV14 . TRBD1 CASSSRTGTGANVLTF TGTGCCAGCAGCTCCCGGACAGGGACCGGGGCCAACGTCCTGACTTTC
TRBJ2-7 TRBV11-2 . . CASSPPSSGYEQYF TGTGCCAGCAGCCCTCCCTCCTCGGGCTACGAGCAGTACTTC
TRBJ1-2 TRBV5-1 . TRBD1 CASSLLRGDYGYTF TGCGCCAGCAGCTTGCTCAGGGGGGACTATGGCTACACCTTC
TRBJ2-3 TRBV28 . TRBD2 CASRRSGRGDTQYF TGTGCCAGCAGGCGAAGCGGGAGGGGCGATACGCAGTATTTT
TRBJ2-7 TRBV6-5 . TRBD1 CASRDRAHEQYF TGTGCCAGCAGGGACAGGGCCCACGAGCAGTACTTC
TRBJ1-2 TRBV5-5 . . CASSSRGGVLYGYTF TGTGCCAGCAGCTCCCGGGGGGGAGTTCTCTATGGCTACACCTTC
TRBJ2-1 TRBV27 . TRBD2 CASSFGTSTHEQFF TGTGCCAGCAGTTTCGGGACTAGCACCCATGAGCAGTTCTTC
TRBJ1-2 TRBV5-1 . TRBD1 CASSLGQGSYGYTF TGCGCCAGCAGCTTGGGACAGGGAAGCTATGGCTACACCTTC
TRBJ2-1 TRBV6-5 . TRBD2 CASGRLAGSYNEQFF TGTGCCAGTGGGCGACTAGCCGGGTCCTACAATGAGCAGTTCTTC
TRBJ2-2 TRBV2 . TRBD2 CASKDRLAANTGELFF TGTGCCAGCAAAGACCGACTAGCGGCAAACACCGGGGAGCTGTTTTTT
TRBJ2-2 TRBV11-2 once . CASSGSGLGELFF TGTGCCAGCAGCGGTAGTGGGCTCGGGGAGCTGTTTTTT
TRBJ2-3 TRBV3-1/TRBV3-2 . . CASSQVTGTDTQYF TGTGCCAGCAGCCAAGTCACGGGCACAGATACGCAGTATTTT
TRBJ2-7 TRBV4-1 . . CASSHMYPGFTYEQYF TGCGCCAGCAGCCACATGTACCCGGGTTTCACCTACGAGCAGTACTTC
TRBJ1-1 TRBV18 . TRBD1 CASYLAPGQETEAFF TGTGCCAGCTATTTAGCACCGGGACAGGAGACTGAAGCTTTCTTT
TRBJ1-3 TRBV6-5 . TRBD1 CASRRDRDSGNTIYF TGTGCCAGCCGCCGGGACAGGGACTCTGGAAACACCATATATTTT
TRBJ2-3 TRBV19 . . CASSIDGGLRDTQYF TGTGCCAGTAGTATAGACGGGGGGCTGAGAGATACGCAGTATTTT
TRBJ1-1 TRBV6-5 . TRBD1 CASRPGDSKNTEAFF TGTGCCAGCAGACCCGGGGACAGTAAAAACACTGAAGCTTTCTTT
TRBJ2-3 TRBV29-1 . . CSASPLVGTDTQYF TGCAGCGCATCCCCCCTTGTCGGCACAGATACGCAGTATTTT
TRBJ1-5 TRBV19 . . CASSIRDTWPNSNQPQHF TGTGCCAGTAGTATCCGGGACACATGGCCGAATAGCAATCAGCCCCAGCATTTT
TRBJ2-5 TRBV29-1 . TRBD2 CSHLAGGSQETQYF TGCAGCCACCTAGCGGGAGGTTCCCAAGAGACCCAGTACTTC
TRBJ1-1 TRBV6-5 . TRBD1 CASMRQGGTEAFF TGTGCCAGCATGAGACAGGGGGGAACTGAAGCTTTCTTT
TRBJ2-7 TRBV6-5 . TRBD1 CATKTGDSYEQYF TGTGCCACGAAGACAGGGGACTCCTACGAGCAGTACTTC
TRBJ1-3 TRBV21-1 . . CASSQGGTLVGNTIYF TGTGCCAGCAGCCAGGGGGGTACCTTAGTTGGAAACACCATATATTTT
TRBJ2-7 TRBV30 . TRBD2 CAWSFRAGAGNEQYF TGTGCCTGGAGTTTCCGAGCGGGGGCTGGCAACGAGCAGTACTTC
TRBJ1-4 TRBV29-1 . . CSAVDSATNEKLFF TGCAGCGCCGTGGACAGTGCAACTAATGAAAAACTGTTTTTT